Here is one T cell receptor beta chain with its context. The data are from a study of blood T cell repertoires in COVID-19. In the study overall: Samples came from the United States, Italy and Spain, spanning acute and convalescent COVID-19.

Original processing notes: Using reference gene primer amplification, nucleated cell counts were estimated. The assay was immunoSEQ multiplex PCR, and TCRdb's table has in-frame clones only and misses some. That table supplies the V and J calls and clone size; D and trimming were determined from the DNA. The data contain about 21,000 clones, approximately 85% of them singletons. V was cut by 1 base and J by 0 bases, with 9 bases left in between. This CDR3 is built from 15 residues. The germline V gene encodes CDR1 LNHDA and CDR2 SQIVND (reference sequence). The TCR originated in a man older than 75 with acute or convalescent COVID-19. The chain couples TRBV19 to TRBJ1-1; D not resolved. Source material: peripheral blood. CDR3 in DNA: TGTGCCAGTAGTATAGGATCGCTAATGAACACTGAAGCTTTCTTT. This gives the protein CASSIGSLMNTEAFF.